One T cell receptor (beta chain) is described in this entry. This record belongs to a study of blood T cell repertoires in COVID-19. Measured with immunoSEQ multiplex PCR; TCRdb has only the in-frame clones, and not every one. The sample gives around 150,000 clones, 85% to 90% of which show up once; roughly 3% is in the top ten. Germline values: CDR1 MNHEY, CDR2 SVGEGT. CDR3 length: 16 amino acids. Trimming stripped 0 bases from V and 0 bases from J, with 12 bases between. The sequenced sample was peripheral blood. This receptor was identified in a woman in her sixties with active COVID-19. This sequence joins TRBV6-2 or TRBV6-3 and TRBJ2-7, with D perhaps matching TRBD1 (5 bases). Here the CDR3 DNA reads TGTGCCAGCAGTTACTCGGGCAGGGCGAGCTCCTACGAGCAGTACTTC. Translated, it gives CASSYSGRASSYEQYF.